This entry is about one T cell receptor (beta chain). This CDR3 contains 16 residues. V shed 4 bases and J 6 bases; nucleotides not matched to a gene: 11. The germline V gene has CDR1 SGHKS and CDR2 YYEKEE (reference sequence). Repertoires were generated with immunoSEQ multiplex PCR, while TCRdb's copy carries only in-frame clones and drops some. Of a few hundred thousand clones in the sample, under 90% were seen once. The data are from a study of Ad26.COV2.S vaccination and SARS-CoV-2 variants. Study background: The trial was COV1001 and the donor's arm was Ad26.COV2.S.

Treatment specified: roughly 18 received Ad26.COV2.S at low or high dose, single or two shots; roughly 5 received placebo; per-sample allocation not given. It was on day 63 after the first vaccine or placebo injection that samples were taken. The sequence was collected from a person aged 18-65 years who received the Ad26.COV2.S COVID-19 vaccine or a placebo. Source: peripheral blood, taken in a trial of Ad26.COV2.S vaccine versus placebo. The rearrangement links TRBV5-5 to TRBJ2-3; 10 bases are a match to TRBD2. The CDR3 sequence is CASSQRRLAGPDTQYF. Written as DNA, the CDR3 is TGTGCCAGCAGCCAACGGCGACTAGCGGGTCCGGATACGCAGTATTTT.